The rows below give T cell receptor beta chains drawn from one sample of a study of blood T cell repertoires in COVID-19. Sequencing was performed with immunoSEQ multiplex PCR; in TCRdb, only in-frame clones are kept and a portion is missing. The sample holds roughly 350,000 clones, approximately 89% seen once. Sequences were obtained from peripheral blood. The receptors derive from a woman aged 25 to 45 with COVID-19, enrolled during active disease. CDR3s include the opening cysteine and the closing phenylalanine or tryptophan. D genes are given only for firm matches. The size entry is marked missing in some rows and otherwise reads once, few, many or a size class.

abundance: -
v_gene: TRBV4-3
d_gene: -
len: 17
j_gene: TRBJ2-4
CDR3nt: TGCGCCAGCAGCCAAGATCAGAGGCAAGGATTAAAAAACATTCAGTACTTC
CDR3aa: CASSQDQRQGLKNIQYF

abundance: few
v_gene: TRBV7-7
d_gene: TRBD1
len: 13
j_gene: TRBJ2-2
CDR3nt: TGTGCTAGCAGCCACAGGGGTACCGGGGAGCTGTTTTTT
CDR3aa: CASSHRGTGELFF

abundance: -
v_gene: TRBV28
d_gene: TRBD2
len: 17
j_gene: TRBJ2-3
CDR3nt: TGTGCCAGCAGTTTATTCCTTAGCGGGAGGGCCCAAGATACGCAGTATTTT
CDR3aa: CASSLFLSGRAQDTQYF

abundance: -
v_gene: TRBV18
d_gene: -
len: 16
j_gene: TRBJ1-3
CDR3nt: TGTGCCAGCTCATCAGACAGGCGAAGGACTGGAAACACCATATATTTT
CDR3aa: CASSSDRRRTGNTIYF

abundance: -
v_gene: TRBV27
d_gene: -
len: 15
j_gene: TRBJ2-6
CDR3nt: TGTGCCAGCCGGCCCCTTCCGTCAGGAGCCAACGTCCTGACTTTC
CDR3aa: CASRPLPSGANVLTF

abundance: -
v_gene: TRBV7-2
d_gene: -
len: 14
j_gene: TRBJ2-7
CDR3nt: TGTGCCAGCAGCCCCGGGAGTGGGCCCTACGAGCAGTACTTC
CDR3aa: CASSPGSGPYEQYF

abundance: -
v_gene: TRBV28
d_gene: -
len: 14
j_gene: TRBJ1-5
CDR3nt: TGTGCCAGCAGTTTAGACAATAGCAATCAGCCCCAGCATTTT
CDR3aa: CASSLDNSNQPQHF

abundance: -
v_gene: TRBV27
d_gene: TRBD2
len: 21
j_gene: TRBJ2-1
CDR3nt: TGTGCCAGCAGTTTATCGTTAGCGGGAGCGGAGTACGGGATTACGGGTAATGAGCAGTTCTTC
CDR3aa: CASSLSLAGAEYGITGNEQFF

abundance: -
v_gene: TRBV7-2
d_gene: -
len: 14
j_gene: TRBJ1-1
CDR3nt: TGTGCCAGCAGCTTAGGGGGCGGCCTGAGTGAAGCTTTCTTT
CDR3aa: CASSLGGGLSEAFF

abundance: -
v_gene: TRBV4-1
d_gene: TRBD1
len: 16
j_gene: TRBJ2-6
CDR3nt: TGCGCCAGCAGCCAGGTACAGGGGTCTGGGGCCAACGTCCTGACTTTC
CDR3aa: CASSQVQGSGANVLTF

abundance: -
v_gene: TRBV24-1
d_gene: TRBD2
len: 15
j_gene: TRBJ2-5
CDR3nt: TGTGCCACCAGTGATTCACTAGCGGTCCAAGAGACCCAGTACTTC
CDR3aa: CATSDSLAVQETQYF

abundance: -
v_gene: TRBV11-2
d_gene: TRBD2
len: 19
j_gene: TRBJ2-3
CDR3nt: TGTGCCAGCAGCTTTTCGCCCCCCGGGACTAGCGGACTCACAGATACGCAGTATTTT
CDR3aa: CASSFSPPGTSGLTDTQYF

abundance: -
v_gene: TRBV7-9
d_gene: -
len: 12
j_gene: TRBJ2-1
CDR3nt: TGTGCCAGCAGCTTAGGGCAAGATGAGCAGTTCTTC
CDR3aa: CASSLGQDEQFF

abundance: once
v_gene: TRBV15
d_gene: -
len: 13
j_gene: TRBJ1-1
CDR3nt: TGTGCCACCCAGGGGCACCTGAACACTGAAGCTTTCTTT
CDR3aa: CATQGHLNTEAFF

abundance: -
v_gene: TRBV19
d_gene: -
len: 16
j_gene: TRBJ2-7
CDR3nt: TGTGCCAGTAGTAAAACACGGACTGCTTCCTCCTACGAGCAGTACTTC
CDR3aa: CASSKTRTASSYEQYF

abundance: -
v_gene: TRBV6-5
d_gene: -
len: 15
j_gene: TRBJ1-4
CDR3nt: TGTGCCAGCAGTTTAGTTTCAGGGTCGGCTGAAAAACTGTTTTTT
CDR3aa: CASSLVSGSAEKLFF

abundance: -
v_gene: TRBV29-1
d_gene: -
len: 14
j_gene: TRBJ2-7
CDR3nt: TGCAGCGTTGCGATGACAGCTAGCTCCTACGAGCAGTACTTC
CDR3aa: CSVAMTASSYEQYF

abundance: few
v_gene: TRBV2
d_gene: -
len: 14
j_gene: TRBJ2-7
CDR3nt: TGTGCCAGCAGGTTCAGGGTTTCCGGGGGCGAGCAGTACTTC
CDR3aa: CASRFRVSGGEQYF

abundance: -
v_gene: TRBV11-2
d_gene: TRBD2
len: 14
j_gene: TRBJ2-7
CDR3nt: TGTGCCAGCAGCTTGGGACTAGCGGGAGTTGAGCAGTACTTC
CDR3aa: CASSLGLAGVEQYF

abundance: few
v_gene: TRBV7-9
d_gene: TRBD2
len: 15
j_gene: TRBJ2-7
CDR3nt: TGTGCCAGCAGCCCCCGGACTAGCGGGCCCGGGGAGCAGTACTTC
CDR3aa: CASSPRTSGPGEQYF

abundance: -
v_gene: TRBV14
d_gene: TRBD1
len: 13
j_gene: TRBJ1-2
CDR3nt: TGTGCCAGCAGCTTCGGGACAGGCTATGGCTACACCTTC
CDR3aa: CASSFGTGYGYTF

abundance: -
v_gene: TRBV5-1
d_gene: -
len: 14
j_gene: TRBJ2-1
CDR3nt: TGCGCCAGCAGCTTAAGGCTAGGTATAAATGAGCAGTTCTTC
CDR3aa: CASSLRLGINEQFF

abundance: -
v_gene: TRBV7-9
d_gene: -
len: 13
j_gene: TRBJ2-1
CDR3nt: TGTGCGACTGAACTACGGAACTACAATGAGCAGTTCTTC
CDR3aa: CATELRNYNEQFF

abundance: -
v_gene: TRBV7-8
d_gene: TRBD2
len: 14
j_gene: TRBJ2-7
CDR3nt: TGTGCCAGCAGCCCCCGGGGGGATTCCTACGAGCAGTACTTC
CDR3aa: CASSPRGDSYEQYF